This record looks at one T cell receptor beta chain sequence and its context. Only in-frame clones appear in the TCRdb table, and some are missing; sequencing was by immunoSEQ multiplex PCR. The sample lists about 480,000 clones, about three quarters occurring once. This CDR3 comprises 15 residues. CDR1 SGHNT and CDR2 YYREEE come from the germline V gene (reference sequence). V was shortened by 3 bases and J by 4 bases, with 13 bases between the two germline ends. These data belong to a study of shared clonotypes between healthy human individuals. The sample comprised PBMCs. This sequence was found in a woman in her thirties or forties in good health. Some clones in this sample may be carry-over from other donors' samples. The chain combines TRBV5-4 with TRBJ2-2; the D gene could be TRBD1 or TRBD2 (6 bases each). The CDR3 loop reads CASSSGVGATGELFF. The CDR3 bases are TGTGCCAGCAGCTCGGGGGTGGGGGCCACCGGGGAGCTGTTTTTT.